The 10 T cell receptor beta chains reported below all come from one sample, sequenced in a study of cytomegalovirus exposure and HLA in healthy donors. It was with 60 Vbeta and 13 Jbeta primers that the PCR ran. Sequencing was performed with immunoSEQ multiplex PCR; in TCRdb, only in-frame clones are kept and a portion is missing. The sample includes roughly 100,000 clones, approximately 72% of them seen just once. Sample: PBMCs. These receptors came from a woman in her forties or fifties in good health and CMV-seronegative.

The chain couples TRBV18 to TRBJ2-7, with TRBD1 as a possible D gene (5 bases). Germline-derived CDR1 and CDR2 are KGHSH and LQKENI. Trimming removed 3 bases at V and 2 bases at J, with 14 bases between. The length of the CDR3 is 15 residues. CDR3 coding DNA: TGTGCCAGCTCACCTAAGCAGGGATCCCCCTACGAGCAGTACTTC. Translated: CASSPKQGSPYEQYF.

J is TRBJ2-5 and V is TRBV6-6, with 9 bases fitting TRBD2. The CDR3 covers 15 residues. The germline gives CDR1 MNHNY, CDR2 SVGAGI (reference sequence). V lost 5 bases to trimming and J lost 6 bases; unmatched junction nucleotides: 10. The CDR3 DNA sequence: TGTGCCAGCAGTCGGAATAGCGGGAGAACTAAGACCCAGTACTTC. Amino acids: CASSRNSGRTKTQYF.

The chain joins TRBV18 to TRBJ2-7; 12 bases are shared with TRBD2. The CDR3 totals 15 residues. The trim removed 3 bases at V and 4 bases at J, leaving 4 bases unmatched. Germline loops: CDR1 KGHSH, CDR2 LQKENI. This chain's CDR3 is CASSPGGLAGYEQYF. The CDR3 bases are TGTGCCAGCTCACCGGGGGGACTAGCGGGTTACGAGCAGTACTTC. Filled out from reference TRBV18 and TRBJ2-7, the complete variable domain reads NAGVMQNPRHLVRRRGQEARLRCSPMKGHSHVYWYRQLPEEGLKFMVYLQKENIIDESGMPKERFSAEFPKEGPSILRIQQVVRGDSAAYFCASSPGGLAGYEQYFGPGTRLTVT.

This chain uses TRBV6-6 with TRBJ2-7; 10 nucleotides agree with TRBD2. The CDR3 is 16 residues long. Per germline, CDR1 MNHNY and CDR2 SVGAGI (reference sequence). The junction had 12 bases not matched to a gene; V was cut back by 7 bases and J by 3 bases. The CDR3 DNA reads as TGTGCCAGCACTGACCTAAGCGGGAGGGCCATCTACGAGCAGTACTTC. It yields the protein CASTDLSGRAIYEQYF.

The rearrangement joins TRBV5-1 to TRBJ2-3, with TRBD2 identical over 9 bases. The CDR3 covers 16 residues. The germline V gene encodes CDR1 SGHRS and CDR2 YFSETQ. The junction had 4 bases not matched to a gene; V was cut back by 0 bases and J by 2 bases. The CDR3: CASSLVAGVNTDTQYF. CDR3 nucleotides: TGCGCCAGCAGCTTGGTAGCGGGAGTGAACACAGATACGCAGTATTTT.

This clone was observed a handful of times. This chain connects TRBV13 to TRBJ2-7; a possible D gene is TRBD2 (7 bases). CDR3 length: 14 residues. CDR1 is PRHDT and CDR2 is FYEKMQ in the germline V gene (reference sequence). The germline V and J ends were trimmed by 7 bases and 1 base, with 14 bases remaining between them. DNA of the CDR3: TGTGCCAGCACCACAGGGAGGGGATCCTACGAGCAGTACTTC. This gives the protein CASTTGRGSYEQYF.

The chain recombines TRBV2 with TRBJ1-5; D is ambiguous. The CDR3 is made up of 13 amino acids. Trimming shortened V by 6 bases and J by 6 bases, and 12 bases separated the two germline ends. Germline CDR1 SNHLY, CDR2 FYNNEI. The CDR3 region is CASRGGEGQPQHF. The DNA of the CDR3 is TGTGCCAGCAGAGGCGGTGAAGGTCAGCCCCAGCATTTT. Combining the CDR3 with reference TRBV2 and TRBJ1-5 gives the whole variable domain EPEVTQTPSHQVTQMGQEVILRCVPISNHLYFYWYRQILGQKVEFLVSFYNNEISEKSEIFDDQFSVERPDGSNFTLKIRSTKLEDSAMYFCASRGGEGQPQHFGDGTRLSIL.

The chain has TRBV11-3 and TRBJ2-7; 8 bases fit TRBD1. The V gene's germline CDR1 is SGHNT and CDR2 YENEEA. V shed 3 bases, J shed 3 bases, and the junction held 7 bases outside the gene matches. This CDR3 comprises 15 residues. The CDR3 is CASSFSGTGLYEQYF. CDR3 nucleotide sequence: TGTGCCAGCAGCTTTTCCGGGACAGGACTCTACGAGCAGTACTTC.

V and J are TRBV5-4 and TRBJ1-2; TRBD1 matches at 8 bases. CDR1 and CDR2 from the germline V gene are SGHNT and YYREEE (reference sequence). This CDR3 is built from 15 residues. Trimming at V came to 1 base and at J to 6 bases, leaving 8 bases not matched to a gene. The CDR3 sequence: CASSLYGQGEDGYTF. The DNA of the CDR3 is TGTGCCAGCAGCTTGTACGGACAGGGAGAGGATGGCTACACCTTC.

This clone was counted between two and nine times. This chain joins TRBV6-5 and TRBJ2-4, with D perhaps TRBD2 (5 bases). Germline V gene lookup returns CDR1 MNHEY and CDR2 SVGAGI. V was clipped by 7 bases and J by 0 bases, with 10 bases between them. The CDR3 is made up of 14 amino acids. The CDR3 region is CASKAGLAKNIQYF. CDR3 nucleotide sequence: TGTGCCAGCAAGGCAGGACTAGCCAAAAACATTCAGTACTTC.